This T cell receptor beta chain came from a study of blood T cell repertoires in COVID-19. Whole-study context: Samples of COVID-19 (acute and convalescent) were obtained from the United States, Italy and Spain.

Here immunoSEQ multiplex PCR was the method, and the copy in TCRdb shows in-frame clones only, minus some. The profile shows 150,000 to 200,000 clones, roughly four fifths of them singletons. In this sample, this clone turned up a few times. This clonotype originated in a human donor with acute or convalescent COVID-19. The donor label of this sample is uncertain. Sequenced input: peripheral blood.

The CDR3 DNA follows: TGCGCCAGCAGCTTGGGGACAGGGGGGAACTATGGCTACACCTTC. Its protein is CASSLGTGGNYGYTF. The chain is built from TRBV5-1 and TRBJ1-2; 10 nucleotides agree with TRBD1. The trim removed 0 bases at V and 2 bases at J, leaving 1 base unmatched. The CDR3 is 15 amino acids. Per the germline V gene, CDR1 is SGHRS and CDR2 is YFSETQ.